This is a list of T cell receptor beta chains from one sample in a study of T cells after posttransplantation cyclophosphamide. Assay: immunoSEQ multiplex PCR; the TCRdb copy retains only in-frame clones and omits some. The sample lists tens of thousands of clones, 94% occurring once. The sample consisted of PBMCs. The source is a woman in her 30s in good health and a related stem cell transplant donor. The CDR3 runs from the conserved cysteine through the conserved F or W. Expanded clones are given a class, and other clones once, few, many or no size at all.

j_gene,abundance,v_gene,CDR3aa
TRBJ2-5,-,TRBV19,CASSIVAGDGETQYF
TRBJ1-2,-,TRBV28,CASSLAGGKGYTF
TRBJ1-3,-,TRBV4-3,CASSPGTGGGNTIYF
TRBJ2-2,-,TRBV6-1,CASSEGRGEFTGELFF
TRBJ2-7,-,TRBV7-2,CASSSYRGVAYEQYF
TRBJ1-2,once,TRBV27,CASAPTGISNYGYTF
TRBJ1-1,-,TRBV19,CASSMAGRTEAFF
TRBJ2-2,-,TRBV6-6,CATLAGGVTGELFF
TRBJ2-2,-,TRBV6-1,CASSGDTGKLFF
TRBJ1-6,-,TRBV7-3,CASSAEKRSPLHF
TRBJ1-2,-,TRBV19,CASTAQPQVSRGYTF
TRBJ1-2,-,TRBV11-3,CASSVGGDDRGDGYGYTF
TRBJ2-7,-,TRBV7-2,CASSLYREYEQYF
TRBJ1-2,-,TRBV5-6,CASSSDRDGGYTF
TRBJ1-4,-,TRBV18,CASSEGQITTNEKLFF
TRBJ2-3,-,TRBV29-1,CSVRGGDLTDTQYF
TRBJ1-5,-,TRBV27,CASSFVNNYPINQPQHF
TRBJ2-5,-,TRBV5-1,CASSLPLAAQETQYF
TRBJ1-1,once,TRBV6-6,CASSDSQGEAFF
TRBJ1-2,-,TRBV18,CASSPQTGYTNYGYTF
TRBJ2-3,-,TRBV5-1,CASSLESGGTDTQYF